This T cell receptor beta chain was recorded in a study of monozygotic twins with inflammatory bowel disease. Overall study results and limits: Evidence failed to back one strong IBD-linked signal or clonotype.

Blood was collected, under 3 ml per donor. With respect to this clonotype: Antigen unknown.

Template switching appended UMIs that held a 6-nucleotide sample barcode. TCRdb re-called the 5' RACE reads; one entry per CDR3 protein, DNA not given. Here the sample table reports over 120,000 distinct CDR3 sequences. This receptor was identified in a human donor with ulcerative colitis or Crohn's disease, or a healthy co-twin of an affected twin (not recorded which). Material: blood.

The CDR3 reads CASSPRGGSGNTIYF. This chain connects TRBV27 to TRBJ1-3; the TCRdb call, TRBD1, lacks DNA for checking. CDR1 and CDR2 from the germline V gene are MNHEY and SMNVEV (reference sequence). CDR3 length equals 15 residues.